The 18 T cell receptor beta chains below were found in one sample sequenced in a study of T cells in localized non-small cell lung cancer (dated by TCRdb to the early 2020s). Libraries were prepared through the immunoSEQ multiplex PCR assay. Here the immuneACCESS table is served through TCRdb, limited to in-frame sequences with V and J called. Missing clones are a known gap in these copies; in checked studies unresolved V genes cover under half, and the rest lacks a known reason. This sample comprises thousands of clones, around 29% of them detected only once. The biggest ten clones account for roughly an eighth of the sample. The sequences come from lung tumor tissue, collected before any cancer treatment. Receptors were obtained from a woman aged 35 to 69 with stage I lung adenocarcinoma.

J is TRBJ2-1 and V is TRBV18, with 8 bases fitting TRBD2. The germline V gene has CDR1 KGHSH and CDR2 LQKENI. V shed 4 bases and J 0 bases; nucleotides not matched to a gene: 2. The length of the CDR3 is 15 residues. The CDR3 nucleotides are TGTGCCAGCTCACAAAGCGGGAGCTCCTACAATGAGCAGTTCTTC. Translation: CASSQSGSSYNEQFF.

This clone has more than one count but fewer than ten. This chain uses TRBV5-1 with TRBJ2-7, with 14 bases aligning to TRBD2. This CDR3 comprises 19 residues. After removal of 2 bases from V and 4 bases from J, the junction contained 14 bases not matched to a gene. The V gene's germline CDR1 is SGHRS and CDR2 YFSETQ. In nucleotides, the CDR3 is TGCGCCAGCAGCTTACGGGAGACTAGCGGGAGGGCCGAGGTTTACGAGCAGTACTTC. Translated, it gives CASSLRETSGRAEVYEQYF. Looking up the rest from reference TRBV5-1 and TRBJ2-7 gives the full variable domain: KAGVTQTPRYLIKTRGQQVTLSCSPISGHRSVSWYQQTPGQGLQFLFEYFSETQRNKGNFPGRFSGRQFSNSRSEMNVSTLELGDSALYLCASSLRETSGRAEVYEQYFGPGTRLTVT.

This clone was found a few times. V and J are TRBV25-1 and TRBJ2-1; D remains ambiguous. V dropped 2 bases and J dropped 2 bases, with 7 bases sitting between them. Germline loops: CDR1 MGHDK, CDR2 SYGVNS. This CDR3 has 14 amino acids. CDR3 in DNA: TGTGCCAGCAGTGAACCCCCCCCCTACAATGAGCAGTTCTTC. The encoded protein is CASSEPPPYNEQFF.

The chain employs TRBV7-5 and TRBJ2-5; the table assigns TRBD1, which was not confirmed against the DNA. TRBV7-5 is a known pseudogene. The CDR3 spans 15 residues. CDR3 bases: TGTGCCAGCAGCTTAGGAGGGACAGGGTTAGAGACCCAGTACTTC. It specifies CASSLGGTGLETQYF.

CDR3 nucleotide sequence: TGTGCCAGTAGTATAGATCTAACGACAGCTGCAGGAAAACTGTTTTTT. Translated, it gives CASSIDLTTAAGKLFF. This chain connects TRBV19 to TRBJ1-4; maybe TRBD1 (5 bases). The germline CDR1 and CDR2 sequences are LNHDA and SQIVND (reference sequence). The CDR3 spans 16 residues. Trimming took off 0 bases at V and 10 bases at J, with 18 bases between the two ends.

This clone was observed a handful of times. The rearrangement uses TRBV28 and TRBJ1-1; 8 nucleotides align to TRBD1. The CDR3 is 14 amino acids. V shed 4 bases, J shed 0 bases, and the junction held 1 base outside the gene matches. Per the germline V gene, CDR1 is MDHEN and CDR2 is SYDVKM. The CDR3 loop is CASSSGGLNTEAFF. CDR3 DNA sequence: TGTGCCAGCAGTTCAGGGGGCTTGAACACTGAAGCTTTCTTT.

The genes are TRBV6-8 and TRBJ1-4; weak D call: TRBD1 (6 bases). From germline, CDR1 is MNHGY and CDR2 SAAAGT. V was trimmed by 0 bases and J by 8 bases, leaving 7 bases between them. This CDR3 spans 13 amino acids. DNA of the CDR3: TGTGCCAGCAGTTACTCCAGGGGCGAAAAACTGTTTTTT. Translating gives CASSYSRGEKLFF.

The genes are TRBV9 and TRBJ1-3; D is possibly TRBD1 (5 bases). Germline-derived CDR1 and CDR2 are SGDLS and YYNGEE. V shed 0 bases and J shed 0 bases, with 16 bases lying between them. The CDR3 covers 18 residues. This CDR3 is CASSVALGGGGSGNTIYF. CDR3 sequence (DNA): TGTGCCAGCAGCGTAGCTCTTGGTGGCGGGGGCTCTGGAAACACCATATATTTT.

CDR3 protein: CAISAASGKSKETQYF. As DNA, the CDR3 is TGTGCCATCAGTGCGGCTAGCGGGAAAAGTAAGGAGACCCAGTACTTC. The rearrangement uses TRBV10-3 and TRBJ2-5, with 9 bases that match TRBD2. This CDR3 has 16 amino acids. Germline CDR1 ENHRY, CDR2 SYGVKD. V shed 4 bases, J shed 5 bases, and the junction held 11 bases outside the gene matches.

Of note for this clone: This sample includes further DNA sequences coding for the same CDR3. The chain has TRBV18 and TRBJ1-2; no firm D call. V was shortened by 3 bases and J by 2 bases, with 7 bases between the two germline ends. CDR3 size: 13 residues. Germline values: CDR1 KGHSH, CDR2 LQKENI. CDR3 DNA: TGTGCCAGCTCACCGGACGGCAACTATGGCTACACCTTC. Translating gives CASSPDGNYGYTF.

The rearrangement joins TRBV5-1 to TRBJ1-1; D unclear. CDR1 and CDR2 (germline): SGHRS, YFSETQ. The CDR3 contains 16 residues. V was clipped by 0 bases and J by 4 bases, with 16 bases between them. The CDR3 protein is CASSLDPWGTGTEAFF. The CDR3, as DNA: TGCGCCAGCAGCTTGGACCCTTGGGGAACTGGCACTGAAGCTTTCTTT.

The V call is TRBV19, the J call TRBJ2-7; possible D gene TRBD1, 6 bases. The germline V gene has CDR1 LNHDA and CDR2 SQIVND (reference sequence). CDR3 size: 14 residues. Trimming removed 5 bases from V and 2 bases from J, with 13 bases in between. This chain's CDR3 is CASSLGQSTYEQYF. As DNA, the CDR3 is TGTGCCAGTAGTCTCGGACAGAGCACCTACGAGCAGTACTTC.

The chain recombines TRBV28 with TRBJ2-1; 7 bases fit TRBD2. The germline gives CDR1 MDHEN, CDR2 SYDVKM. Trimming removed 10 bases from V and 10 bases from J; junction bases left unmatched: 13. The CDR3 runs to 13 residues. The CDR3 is CATHKPGLREQFF. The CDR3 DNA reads TGTGCCACGCACAAACCGGGACTACGAGAGCAGTTCTTC.

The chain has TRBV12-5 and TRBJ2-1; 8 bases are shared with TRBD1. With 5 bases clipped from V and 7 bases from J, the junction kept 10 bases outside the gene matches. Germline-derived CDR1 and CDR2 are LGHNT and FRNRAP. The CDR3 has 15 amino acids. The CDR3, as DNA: TGTGCTAGTGGTCAAGAGACAGGGGAAGGGAATGAGCAGTTCTTC. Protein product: CASGQETGEGNEQFF. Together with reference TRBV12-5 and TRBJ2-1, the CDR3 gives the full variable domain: DARVTQTPRHKVTEMGQEVTMRCQPILGHNTVFWYRQTMMQGLELLAYFRNRAPLDDSGMPKDRFSAEMPDATLATLKIQPSEPRDSAVYFCASGQETGEGNEQFFGPGTRLTVL.

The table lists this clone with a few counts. CDR3 sequence (DNA): TGTGCCAGCACCAACGCAATCATGAACACTGAAGCTTTCTTT. It codes for CASTNAIMNTEAFF. The chain links TRBV6-8 to TRBJ1-1, with D unclear. The CDR3 sequence is 14 residues long. V was pared by 7 bases and J by 0 bases, with 12 bases between. Germline values: CDR1 MNHGY, CDR2 SAAAGT.

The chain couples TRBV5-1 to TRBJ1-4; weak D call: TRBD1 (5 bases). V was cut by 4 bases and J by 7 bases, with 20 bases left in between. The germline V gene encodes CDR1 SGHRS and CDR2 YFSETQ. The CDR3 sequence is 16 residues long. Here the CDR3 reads CASSPVPPGKFEKLFF. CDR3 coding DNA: TGCGCCAGCAGCCCGGTTCCGCCAGGGAAATTTGAAAAACTGTTTTTT.

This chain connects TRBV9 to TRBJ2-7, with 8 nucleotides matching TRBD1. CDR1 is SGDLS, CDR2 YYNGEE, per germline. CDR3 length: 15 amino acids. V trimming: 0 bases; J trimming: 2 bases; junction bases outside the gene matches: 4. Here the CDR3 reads CASSVGTGSTYEQYF. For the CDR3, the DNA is TGTGCCAGCAGCGTAGGGACAGGGAGTACCTACGAGCAGTACTTC.

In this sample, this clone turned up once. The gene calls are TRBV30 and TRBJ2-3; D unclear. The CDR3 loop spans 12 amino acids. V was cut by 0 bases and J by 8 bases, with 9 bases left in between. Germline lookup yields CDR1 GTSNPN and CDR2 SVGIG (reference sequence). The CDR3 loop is CAWSVSGTTQYF. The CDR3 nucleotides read TGTGCCTGGAGTGTATCGGGTACTACGCAGTATTTT. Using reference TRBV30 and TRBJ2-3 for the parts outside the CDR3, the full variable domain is SQTIHQWPATLVQPVGSPLSLECTVEGTSNPNLYWYRQAAGRGLQLLFYSVGIGQISSEVPQNLSASRPQDRQFILSSKKLLLSDSGFYLCAWSVSGTTQYFGPGTRLTVL.